These 27 T cell receptor beta chains share one sample of origin, sequenced in a study of blood T cell repertoires in COVID-19. Sequenced by immunoSEQ multiplex PCR; TCRdb stores in-frame clones only, minus some. The sample lists some 270,000 clones; about 86% were seen once. The sample consisted of PBMCs or T cells enriched from blood (not recorded which). The receptors come from a man in his fifties or sixties who had recovered from COVID-19.

The chain is built from TRBV9 and TRBJ2-5; 10 bases are shared with TRBD1. V dropped 4 bases and J dropped 2; count of bases not matched to a gene: 11. This CDR3 has 17 residues. Germline V gene sequence: CDR1 SGDLS, CDR2 YYNGEE. CDR3 nucleotides: TGTGCCAGCAGCACCCGACAGGGGGCGATCTCTCAAGAGACCCAGTACTTC. This codes for CASSTRQGAISQETQYF.

The chain uses TRBV6-2 or TRBV6-3 and TRBJ2-5; D unclear. This CDR3 region has 14 residues. The V gene lost 4 bases and the J gene lost 5 bases, with 14 bases spanning the gap. The germline V gene encodes CDR1 MNHEY and CDR2 SVGEGT. CDR3 DNA: TGTGCCAGCAGTTCCATTCAGGTCGAGGAGACCCAGTACTTC. Amino acid sequence: CASSSIQVEETQYF.

CDR3 sequence reads: CASSLGQGREETQYF. The DNA for the CDR3 is TGTGCCAGCAGCTTAGGTCAGGGTAGAGAAGAGACCCAGTACTTC. The chain recombines TRBV7-2 with TRBJ2-5; weak D call: TRBD1 (5 bases). The germline V gene encodes CDR1 SGHTA and CDR2 FQGNSA. V dropped 1 base and J dropped 3 bases, with 12 bases sitting between them. This CDR3 has 15 amino acids.

The chain recombines TRBV7-3 with TRBJ1-2, with D unresolved. The V gene's germline CDR1 is SGHTA and CDR2 FQGTGA. The V and J ends lost 5 bases and 0 bases respectively, with 7 bases between them. CDR3 size: 13 residues. The CDR3 protein is CASSLDANYGYTF. CDR3 bases: TGTGCCAGCAGCCTAGACGCTAACTATGGCTACACCTTC.

A note on this clone: The junction and the germline gene differ at one end; a read error may be behind it. The rearrangement uses TRBV27 and TRBJ2-7; TRBD2 aligns across 9 bases. Germline loops: CDR1 MNHEY, CDR2 SMNVEV (reference sequence). The CDR3 runs to 16 residues. The CDR3 protein is CASSAWTRGGPLRSFF. Written as DNA, the CDR3 is TGTGCCAGCAGTGCATGGACGCGGGGGGGCCCTCTACGATCGTTTTTC.

This rearrangement joins TRBV9 to TRBJ2-1; a possible D gene is TRBD1 (6 bases). This CDR3 is built from 15 residues. CDR1 is SGDLS and CDR2 is YYNGEE in the germline V gene. V was clipped by 0 bases and J by 3 bases, with 10 bases between them. CDR3 nucleotides: TGTGCCAGCAGCGTAGAGGCAGGGGACTACAATGAGCAGTTCTTC. This encodes CASSVEAGDYNEQFF.

This chain links TRBV7-2 with TRBJ1-5; D is possibly TRBD1 (5 bases). Trimming stripped 1 base from V and 7 bases from J, with 11 bases between. CDR3 length equals 14 residues. Germline loops: CDR1 SGHTA, CDR2 FQGNSA. The CDR3 here is CASSLDGGEQPQHF. CDR3 nucleotide sequence: TGTGCCAGCAGCTTAGACGGGGGGGAGCAGCCCCAGCATTTT. Looking up the rest from reference TRBV7-2 and TRBJ1-5 gives the full variable domain: GAGVSQSPSNKVTEKGKDVELRCDPISGHTALYWYRQSLGQGLEFLIYFQGNSAPDKSGLPSDRFSAERTGGSVSTLTIQRTQQEDSAVYLCASSLDGGEQPQHFGDGTRLSIL.

This clone was seen just once. The chain uses TRBV6-5 and TRBJ1-5, with D uncertain. From germline, CDR1 is MNHEY and CDR2 SVGAGI. V was trimmed by 4 bases and J by 6 bases, leaving 10 bases between them. The CDR3 has 13 residues. DNA for the CDR3: TGTGCCAGCAGTTCTCAAGGGAGTCAGCCCCAGCATTTT. As protein: CASSSQGSQPQHF.

This clone was picked up a small number of times. The CDR3 bases are TGCAGCGTCCAAGGACTAGCGGGAGAACGTAATGAGCAGTTCTTC. Translation gives CSVQGLAGERNEQFF. The chain recombines TRBV29-1 with TRBJ2-1, with TRBD2 matching over 13 bases. The CDR3 consists of 15 residues. Germline values: CDR1 SQVTM, CDR2 ANQGSEA. V shed 6 bases and J 7 bases; nucleotides not matched to a gene: 9.

This clone has only one observation. This rearrangement joins TRBV19 to TRBJ2-3; the D gene is possibly TRBD2 (5 bases). The CDR3 covers 13 residues. Germline values: CDR1 LNHDA, CDR2 SQIVND (reference sequence). Trimming cost V 3 bases and J 2 bases, with 6 bases left between them. The CDR3 region is CASSIGITDTQYF. The CDR3 DNA sequence: TGTGCCAGTAGTATCGGGATCACAGATACGCAGTATTTT.

The chain combines TRBV6-5 with TRBJ2-7; TRBD2 is a possible D gene (6 bases). The CDR3 runs 14 residues. Trimming pared 5 bases from V and 4 bases from J, leaving 15 bases between. Germline-derived CDR1 and CDR2 are MNHEY and SVGAGI. The CDR3, as DNA: TGTGCCAGCAGTATCCGGGACTCAACATACGAGCAGTACTTC. It encodes CASSIRDSTYEQYF.

The rearrangement links TRBV18 to TRBJ1-2; 8 positions match TRBD1. This CDR3 region has 15 residues. The J segment lost 8 bases and the V segment lost 5 bases, leaving 13 bases of the junction unmatched. CDR1 is KGHSH and CDR2 is LQKENI in the germline V gene. The CDR3 DNA reads as TGTGCCAGCTCAGACCTCGCCGGGACAGGCGGCGGCTACACCTTC. Amino acid sequence: CASSDLAGTGGGYTF.

This clone was seen only once. This chain uses TRBV19 with TRBJ2-5; weak D call: TRBD1 (5 bases). Between the trimmed V and J ends, which lost 1 base and 6 bases, there was a span of 12 bases. Germline V lookup: CDR1 LNHDA, CDR2 SQIVND (reference sequence). This CDR3 is built from 14 residues. CDR3 residues: CASSIVAGMQTQYF. CDR3 sequence (DNA): TGTGCCAGTAGTATAGTGGCAGGGATGCAGACCCAGTACTTC.

The chain uses TRBV18 and TRBJ1-6; unclear D gene. Germline lookup yields CDR1 KGHSH and CDR2 LQKENI. The CDR3 is 15 amino acids. V dropped 0 bases and J dropped 7 bases, with 10 bases sitting between them. CDR3 DNA: TGTGCCAGCTCACCACCGCTAGGAGTCAATTCACCCCTCCACTTT. It is translated as CASSPPLGVNSPLHF.

A few counts support this clone. CDR3 amino acids: CASSRTGPTDPEAFF. DNA of the CDR3: TGTGCCAGCTCCCGCACAGGGCCAACCGATCCTGAAGCTTTCTTT. V usage is TRBV18 and J usage is TRBJ1-1, with a possible D match to TRBD1 (6 bases). Trimming pared 6 bases from V and 6 bases from J, leaving 20 bases between. Germline CDR1 and CDR2: KGHSH and LQKENI. This CDR3 is built from 15 residues.

The chain joins TRBV19 to TRBJ1-1; 7 nucleotides line up with TRBD1. J lost 0 bases, V lost 3 bases, and 4 bases had no gene match. Germline lookup yields CDR1 LNHDA and CDR2 SQIVND (reference sequence). The CDR3 is made up of 15 amino acids. The chain's CDR3 is CASSITGQVNTEAFF. The CDR3 bases are TGTGCCAGTAGTATTACAGGACAGGTGAACACTGAAGCTTTCTTT.

The J gene is TRBJ2-6, the V gene TRBV15; no reliable D call. The CDR3 length is 13 residues. V lost 9 bases and J 4 bases, leaving 10 bases between the germline ends. Germline lookup yields CDR1 LNHNV and CDR2 YYDKDF (reference sequence). As DNA, the CDR3 is TGTGCCACTATGAGCGCGGGGGCCAACGTCCTGACTTTC. Its translation: CATMSAGANVLTF.

The chain has TRBV12-3 or TRBV12-4 and TRBJ1-6; TRBD1 aligns across 7 bases. The CDR3 is made up of 13 amino acids. V shed 4 bases, J shed 15 bases, and the junction held 9 bases outside the gene matches. The CDR3 DNA reads as TGTGCCAGCAGTTCCAGGAACGACAGGGTCCTCCACTTT. It codes for CASSSRNDRVLHF.

This chain connects TRBV19 to TRBJ2-7; 7 bases are a match to TRBD1. This CDR3 contains 15 residues. Germline V gene sequence: CDR1 LNHDA, CDR2 SQIVND (reference sequence). V trimming: 0 bases; J trimming: 1 base; junction bases outside the gene matches: 3. As DNA, the CDR3 is TGTGCCAGTAGTATAGAGGCCAGGGGGTCCTACGAGCAGTACTTC. Translated, it gives CASSIEARGSYEQYF.

This clone came up once. The genes are TRBV9 and TRBJ2-1, with TRBD2 matching 8 bases. V lost 5 bases, J lost 9 bases, and 10 bases stayed unmatched. CDR1 SGDLS and CDR2 YYNGEE come from the germline V gene. CDR3 size: 14 residues. CDR3 sequence: CASRSGTSGSEQFF. The CDR3 DNA follows: TGTGCCAGCAGATCCGGGACTAGTGGGAGTGAGCAGTTCTTC.

The chain has TRBV11-1 and TRBJ2-5, with 7 bases lining up with TRBD1. The CDR3 has 17 amino acids. Per the germline V gene, CDR1 is SGHAT and CDR2 is FQDESV (reference sequence). Trimming took 0 bases from V and 2 from J; bases not matched to a gene: 9. The CDR3 DNA sequence: TGTGCCAGCAGCTTAGCGAGGTCGAGCAGGGGGCAAGAGACCCAGTACTTC. Translated: CASSLARSSRGQETQYF.

The chain joins TRBV5-4 to TRBJ2-7; 13 nucleotides agree with TRBD2. Germline V gene lookup returns CDR1 SGHNT and CDR2 YYREEE (reference sequence). This CDR3 is 14 amino acids long. V trimming: 3 bases; J trimming: 4 bases; junction bases outside the gene matches: 1. CDR3 bases: TGTGCCAGCAGCTGGACTAGCGGGAGTTACGAGCAGTACTTC. Protein sequence: CASSWTSGSYEQYF.

The V and J genes are TRBV7-8 and TRBJ1-5; a possible D gene is TRBD1 (5 bases). The CDR3 covers 14 residues. Deletions cut 5 bases from V and 3 bases from J, with 11 bases between. Germline CDR1 SGHVS, CDR2 FQNEAQ. CDR3 nucleotide sequence: TGTGCCAGCAGCCCGACAGAGATCAATCAGCCCCAGCATTTT. Protein product: CASSPTEINQPQHF.

This chain connects TRBV29-1 to TRBJ1-3, with unresolved D. Trimming took 4 bases from V and 2 from J, leaving 6 bases between them. The CDR3 is 12 amino acids. Germline V gene sequence: CDR1 SQVTM, CDR2 ANQGSEA. The CDR3 here is CSVGAAGNTIYF. DNA for the CDR3: TGCAGCGTTGGAGCGGCTGGAAACACCATATATTTT.

The gene calls are TRBV7-9 and TRBJ2-1; D call uncertain. The CDR3 is 12 residues long. V lost 1 base to trimming and J lost 9 bases, with 7 bases between them. CDR1 and CDR2 from the germline V gene are SEHNR and FQNEAQ (reference sequence). The CDR3 region is CASSLVVSEQFF. CDR3 DNA sequence: TGTGCCAGCAGCTTAGTGGTTAGTGAGCAGTTCTTC.

The J gene is TRBJ2-7, the V gene TRBV7-6; 9 nucleotides line up with TRBD2. The germline gives CDR1 SGHVS, CDR2 FNYEAQ. CDR3 size: 17 residues. J lost 5 bases, V lost 2 bases, and 13 bases had no gene match. This CDR3 reads CASSLNPLASGGHEQYF. The CDR3 DNA sequence: TGTGCCAGCAGCTTAAATCCACTAGCGAGCGGGGGGCACGAGCAGTACTTC.

A word on this clone: Its ends do not fully match the called genes, so a read error is possible. The chain couples TRBV7-9 to TRBJ1-2, with D possibly TRBD1 on 5 matching bases. Germline V lookup: CDR1 SEHNR, CDR2 FQNEAQ (reference sequence). The CDR3 consists of 12 residues. The CDR3 region is CASSLERGLVVF. The CDR3 DNA reads as TGTGCCAGCAGCTTAGAAAGGGGTCTCGTGGTTTTC.